Following are 13 T cell receptor beta chains from one sample sequenced in a study of early T cells in non-severe SARS-CoV-2 infection. MiXCR, run by TCRdb on the 5' RACE reads, gives a single entry per CDR3 protein. This table has roughly 50,000 distinct CDR3 sequences, 5.6% appearing once. Source material: whole blood. Receptors originate from an adult who was a healthcare worker with PCR-confirmed SARS-CoV-2 infection or an uninfected control (not recorded which).

This clonotype was seen only a few times. The chain is built from TRBV7-3 and TRBJ2-3; 13 nucleotides match TRBD2. The CDR3 is 16 residues long. V lost 4 bases to trimming and J lost 3 bases; unmatched junction nucleotides: 4. Germline CDR1 and CDR2: SGHTA and FQGTGA. CDR3 in amino acids: CASSWTSGGGTDTQYF. In DNA, the CDR3 is TGTGCCAGCAGCTGGACTAGCGGGGGAGGTACAGATACGCAGTATTTT.

Ten or more counts support this clonotype. The chain links TRBV12-3 or TRBV12-4 to TRBJ2-2, with 9 bases that match TRBD2. The CDR3 is 17 residues long. After removal of 2 bases from V and 3 bases from J, the junction contained 7 bases not matched to a gene. CDR3 protein: CASSLRGGAGYTGELFF. In DNA, the CDR3 is TGTGCCAGCAGTTTACGCGGGGGGGCTGGATACACCGGGGAGCTGTTTTTT.

In this sample, this clonotype turned up a few times. The chain couples TRBV19 to TRBJ1-6, with TRBD1 as a possible D gene (5 bases). Trimming took 5 bases from V and 10 from J, leaving 15 bases between them. Germline values: CDR1 LNHDA, CDR2 SQIVND (reference sequence). The CDR3 sequence is 14 residues long. The CDR3 loop reads CASSAWQGGSPLHF. In nucleotides, the CDR3 is TGTGCCAGTAGTGCCTGGCAGGGTGGCTCACCCCTCCACTTT.

This clonotype was detected ten times or more. This chain uses TRBV7-2 with TRBJ2-7, with TRBD2 matching 10 bases. J was trimmed by 2 bases and V by 5 bases; bases with no gene match: 6. The CDR3 covers 15 residues. CDR1 is SGHTA and CDR2 is FQGNSA in the germline V gene. This chain's CDR3 is CASSRERGGPYEQYF. The CDR3 region has the DNA TGTGCCAGCAGCCGCGAGCGGGGGGGACCCTACGAGCAGTACTTC.

In its sample, this clonotype was seen many times. The chain employs TRBV29-1 and TRBJ1-1; the D gene is possibly TRBD1 (5 bases). The germline gives CDR1 SQVTM, CDR2 ANQGSEA. V lost 4 bases and J 1 base, leaving 16 bases between the germline ends. The CDR3 is 15 amino acids. This CDR3 reads CSVGPGSTRNTEAFF. CDR3 coding DNA: TGCAGCGTTGGACCAGGGTCCACGAGGAACACTGAAGCTTTCTTT. Full variable domain (remainder filled in from reference TRBV29-1 and TRBJ1-1): SAVISQKPSRDICQRGTSLTIQCQVDSQVTMMFWYRQQPGQSLTLIATANQGSEATYESGFVIDKFPISRPNLTFSTLTVSNMSPEDSSIYLCSVGPGSTRNTEAFFGQGTRLTVV.

As regards this clonotype: The conserved final phenylalanine or tryptophan is absent from the CDR3, which likely points to a read error. The CDR3 DNA reads TGTGCCACCAGCAGAGGGATAGAAAACACCGGGGAGCTGTTTTCT. It specifies CATSRGIENTGELFS. The chain uses TRBV15 and TRBJ2-2, with D hard to call. This CDR3 region has 15 residues. Germline assignment: CDR1 LNHNV and CDR2 YYDKDF (reference sequence). V lost 1 base to trimming and J lost 2 bases, with 8 bases between them.

This clonotype showed up many times. The rearrangement links TRBV7-2 to TRBJ1-5; no definite D call. CDR1 is SGHTA and CDR2 is FQGNSA in the germline V gene. The CDR3 length is 16 residues. The V end was cut by 5 bases, the J end by 0 bases, with 14 bases between. In DNA, the CDR3 is TGTGCCAGCAGCCGAGGGAAAGATTATAGCAATCAGCCCCAGCATTTT. This codes for CASSRGKDYSNQPQHF.

This clonotype was detected ten times or more. The chain combines TRBV4-1 with TRBJ1-4, with 10 bases lining up with TRBD1. CDR1 and CDR2 (germline): MGHRA, YSYEKL. Trimming removed 3 bases from V and 8 bases from J; junction bases left unmatched: 6. CDR3 size: 15 residues. CDR3 bases: TGCGCCAGCAGCCATGGGGACAGGGGAGAAGAAAAACTGTTTTTT. Its translation: CASSHGDRGEEKLFF.

This chain uses TRBV7-6 with TRBJ2-2, with 7 bases aligning to TRBD1. The germline V gene encodes CDR1 SGHVS and CDR2 FNYEAQ. Germline trimming cut 1 base from V and 6 bases from J; bases unmatched to any gene: 5. The CDR3 extends over 15 amino acids. The CDR3 sequence is CASSLGPQGSGELFF. CDR3 nucleotides: TGTGCCAGCAGCTTAGGACCACAGGGGTCCGGGGAGCTGTTTTTT. Supplemented by reference TRBV7-6 and TRBJ2-2, the full variable domain reads GAGVSQSPRYKVTKRGQDVALRCDPISGHVSLYWYRQALGQGPEFLTYFNYEAQQDKSGLPNDRFSAERPEGSISTLTIQRTEQRDSAMYRCASSLGPQGSGELFFGEGSRLTVL.

This clonotype was counted ten times or more. V and J are TRBV5-1 and TRBJ1-1; TRBD1 agrees at 9 bases. Looked up from germline, CDR1 is SGHRS and CDR2 is YFSETQ. Germline trimming cut 5 bases from V and 1 base from J; bases unmatched to any gene: 12. This CDR3 contains 17 residues. The CDR3, as DNA: TGCGCCAGCAGACAGACCGGGACAGGGAGACCGAACACTGAAGCTTTCTTT. Its protein is CASRQTGTGRPNTEAFF.

This clonotype came up many times. V gene TRBV14 combines with J gene TRBJ1-2; maybe TRBD1 (6 bases). V shed 5 bases and J shed 3 bases, with 13 bases lying between them. From germline, CDR1 is SGHDN and CDR2 FVKESK. There are 14 residues in the CDR3. The CDR3, as DNA: TGTGCCAGCAGCACCCGTCCAGGGGACTATGGCTACACCTTC. The encoded protein is CASSTRPGDYGYTF. Combining the CDR3 with reference TRBV14 and TRBJ1-2 gives the whole variable domain EAGVTQFPSHSVIEKGQTVTLRCDPISGHDNLYWYRRVMGKEIKFLLHFVKESKQDESGMPNNRFLAERTGGTYSTLKVQPAELEDSGVYFCASSTRPGDYGYTFGSGTRLTVV.

This clonotype was detected ten times or more. V gene TRBV18 combines with J gene TRBJ1-5; D remains unclear. Between the trimmed V and J ends, which lost 3 bases and 5 bases, there was a span of 11 bases. The CDR3 is made up of 14 amino acids. Germline CDR1 is KGHSH and CDR2 is LQKENI. The DNA of the CDR3 is TGTGCCAGCTCACCCGACAACAGCTATCAGCCCCAGCATTTT. This codes for CASSPDNSYQPQHF.

This clonotype has only a few counts. The chain links TRBV5-1 to TRBJ1-5; a weak D match, TRBD1 (6 bases). CDR1 and CDR2 (germline): SGHRS, YFSETQ. Trimming left V 5 bases short and J 3 bases short, with 9 bases between. This CDR3 is 13 amino acids long. The CDR3 coding sequence is TGCGCCAGCAGGGAGGGGGACAATCAGCCCCAGCATTTT. This codes for CASREGDNQPQHF.